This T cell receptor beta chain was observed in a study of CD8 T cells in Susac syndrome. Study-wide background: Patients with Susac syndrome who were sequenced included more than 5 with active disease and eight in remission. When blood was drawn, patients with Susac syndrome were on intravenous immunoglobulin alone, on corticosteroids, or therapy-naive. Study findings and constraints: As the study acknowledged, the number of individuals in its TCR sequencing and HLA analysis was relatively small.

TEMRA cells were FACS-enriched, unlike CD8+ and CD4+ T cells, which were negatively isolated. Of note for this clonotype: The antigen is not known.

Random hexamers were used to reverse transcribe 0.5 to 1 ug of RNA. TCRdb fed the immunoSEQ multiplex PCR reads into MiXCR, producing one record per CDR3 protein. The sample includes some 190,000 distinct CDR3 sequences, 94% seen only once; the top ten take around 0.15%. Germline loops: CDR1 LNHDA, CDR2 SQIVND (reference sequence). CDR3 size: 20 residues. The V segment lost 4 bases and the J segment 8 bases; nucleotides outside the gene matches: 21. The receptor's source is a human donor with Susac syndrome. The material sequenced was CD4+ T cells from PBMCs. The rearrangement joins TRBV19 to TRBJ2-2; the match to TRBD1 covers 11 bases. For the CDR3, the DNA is TGTGCCAGTAGTACCCGCCACCCAACCGGGACAGGGGGAACCGAAGGGGAGCTGTTTTTT. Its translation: CASSTRHPTGTGGTEGELFF.